This T cell receptor beta chain is from a study of blood T cell repertoires in COVID-19. Assay: immunoSEQ multiplex PCR; the TCRdb copy retains only in-frame clones and omits some. Altogether under 500,000 clones are present, 80% to 90% being singletons, with the ten largest covering around 4.5%. Trimming stripped 2 bases from V and 4 bases from J, with 14 bases between. Germline CDR1 MGHRA, CDR2 YSYEKL. This CDR3 contains 15 residues. This receptor was identified in a woman in her twenties or thirties with acute or convalescent COVID-19. The specimen sequenced was peripheral blood. This chain uses TRBV4-1 with TRBJ1-1; D gene uncertain. CDR3 DNA: TGCGCCAGCAGCCAATACAGCACCCTCAGCACTGAAGCTTTCTTT. Its protein product is CASSQYSTLSTEAFF.